The 24 T cell receptor beta chains listed next were all sequenced from one sample in a study of T cell responses to AZD1222 COVID-19 vaccine. Using immunoSEQ multiplex PCR, the repertoire was profiled, and TCRdb retains in-frame clones only, with some absent. The table records 110,000 to 150,000 clones, more than 85% of them present only once. The sample was peripheral blood, taken on day 0 of AZD1222 vaccination. Receptors were obtained from an adult in good health.

This clone was picked up a small number of times. The rearrangement joins TRBV18 to TRBJ1-5; D possibly corresponds to TRBD1 (5 bases). The germline CDR1 and CDR2 sequences are KGHSH and LQKENI. V was clipped by 5 bases and J by 4 bases, with 9 bases between them. The CDR3 runs to 13 residues. CDR3 protein: CASSRAGNQPQHF. CDR3 in DNA: TGTGCCAGCTCAAGGGCAGGGAATCAGCCCCAGCATTTT.

The chain joins TRBV5-1 to TRBJ2-7; 12 nucleotides match TRBD2. Germline CDR1 and CDR2: SGHRS and YFSETQ. V lost 4 bases and J lost 2; bases outside the gene matches: 13. The CDR3 covers 18 residues. The CDR3 loop reads CASSAGLAGSHKPYEQYF. CDR3 coding DNA: TGCGCCAGCAGCGCCGGACTAGCGGGATCACACAAGCCCTACGAGCAGTACTTC. The complete variable domain, with remaining parts taken from reference TRBV5-1 and TRBJ2-7, reads KAGVTQTPRYLIKTRGQQVTLSCSPISGHRSVSWYQQTPGQGLQFLFEYFSETQRNKGNFPGRFSGRQFSNSRSEMNVSTLELGDSALYLCASSAGLAGSHKPYEQYFGPGTRLTVT.

This chain connects TRBV5-4 to TRBJ1-2; D gene uncertain. V was pared by 4 bases and J by 5 bases, with 15 bases between. This CDR3 is built from 14 residues. Germline loops: CDR1 SGHNT, CDR2 YYREEE (reference sequence). As DNA, the CDR3 is TGTGCCAGCAGCCCGGCAGGCGCAGGTTATGGCTACACCTTC. Protein product: CASSPAGAGYGYTF.

The J gene is TRBJ1-4, the V gene TRBV6-1; D call uncertain. Germline lookup yields CDR1 MNHNS and CDR2 SASEGT. V was shortened by 2 bases and J by 7 bases, with 11 bases between the two germline ends. This CDR3 is built from 14 residues. CDR3 in DNA: TGTGCCAGCAGTGAAATCGGGTTTGGTGAAAAACTGTTTTTT. Residues: CASSEIGFGEKLFF.

The chain uses TRBV11-1 and TRBJ2-7; the D gene could be TRBD1 or TRBD2 (5 bases each). The CDR3 spans 14 residues. Germline lookup yields CDR1 SGHAT and CDR2 FQDESV (reference sequence). Trimming took off 6 bases at V and 3 bases at J, with 15 bases between the two ends. CDR3 protein: CASRFRGGFYEQYF. In DNA form, the CDR3 reads TGTGCCAGCAGATTCCGTGGGGGTTTCTACGAGCAGTACTTC.

CDR3 residues: CASSVWRDNPTYEQYF. The CDR3 DNA is TGTGCCAGCAGCGTGTGGCGGGATAACCCCACCTACGAGCAGTACTTC. The chain couples TRBV9 to TRBJ2-7; D is possibly TRBD2 (6 bases). Germline V gives CDR1 SGDLS, CDR2 YYNGEE. Trimming cost V 2 bases and J 2 bases, with 17 bases left between them. This CDR3 has 16 amino acids.

This chain uses TRBV19 with TRBJ1-3; TRBD1 aligns across 8 bases. The CDR3 runs 14 residues. CDR1 and CDR2 (germline): LNHDA, SQIVND (reference sequence). Trimming cost V 7 bases and J 7 bases; bases outside gene matches: 9. Written as DNA, the CDR3 is TGTGCCAGTACCGACAGGGGCAGAAGGAACACCATATATTTT. Translating gives CASTDRGRRNTIYF.

The rearrangement joins TRBV18 to TRBJ2-7, with D possibly matching TRBD1 (6 bases). Germline CDR1 and CDR2: KGHSH and LQKENI. The germline V and J ends were trimmed by 2 bases and 10 bases, with 15 bases remaining between them. This CDR3 contains 13 residues. The CDR3 DNA is TGTGCCAGCTCACCAGTGGGACATCCTTCACAGTACTTC. Protein product: CASSPVGHPSQYF.

V and J are TRBV7-8 and TRBJ1-1; no clear D gene. V was trimmed by 5 bases and J by 5 bases, leaving 9 bases between them. CDR1 and CDR2 (germline): SGHVS, FQNEAQ. There are 12 residues in the CDR3. CDR3 DNA sequence: TGTGCCAGCAGCCCGCTCAGAACTGAAGCTTTCTTT. Its translation: CASSPLRTEAFF.

The V and J genes are TRBV20-1 and TRBJ2-7; 8 bases match TRBD1. CDR1 and CDR2 from the germline V gene are DFQATT and SNEGSKA (reference sequence). After removal of 3 bases from V and 4 bases from J, the junction contained 2 bases not matched to a gene. CDR3 length equals 12 residues. CDR3 region: CSASQGAYEQYF. CDR3 DNA: TGCAGTGCTAGTCAGGGGGCTTACGAGCAGTACTTC.

The rearrangement joins TRBV27 to TRBJ2-7; D gene uncertain. This CDR3 contains 16 residues. V shed 2 bases and J shed 0 bases, with 14 bases lying between them. Germline V gene sequence: CDR1 MNHEY, CDR2 SMNVEV (reference sequence). The CDR3 loop is CASSLDWSASSYEQYF. CDR3 nucleotide sequence: TGTGCCAGCAGTTTAGATTGGTCAGCCAGCTCCTACGAGCAGTACTTC.

V gene TRBV29-1 combines with J gene TRBJ1-2; 8 nucleotides align to TRBD1. The CDR3 is made up of 13 amino acids. Trimming at V came to 0 bases and at J to 7 bases, leaving 4 bases not matched to a gene. Germline CDR1 reads SQVTM; CDR2 reads ANQGSEA. CDR3 amino acids: CSVEDVQGGGYTF. In nucleotides, the CDR3 is TGCAGCGTTGAAGATGTACAGGGGGGTGGCTACACCTTC.

The genes are TRBV24-1 and TRBJ1-2; D call uncertain. The CDR3 has 14 amino acids. CDR1 and CDR2 from the germline V gene are KGHDR and SFDVKD. The V end lost 4 bases, the J end lost 3 bases, and 11 bases lay between the germline ends. For the CDR3, the DNA is TGTGCCACCAGTGACGCCATGGCGGACTATGGCTACACCTTC. Protein: CATSDAMADYGYTF.

This chain joins TRBV7-2 and TRBJ2-7; TRBD2 aligns across 9 bases. CDR1 SGHTA and CDR2 FQGNSA come from the germline V gene. This CDR3 has 14 amino acids. V was clipped by 9 bases and J by 6 bases; unmatched bases: 12. This chain's CDR3 is CASGRGGRATEQYF. Written as DNA, the CDR3 is TGTGCCAGTGGGAGAGGCGGGAGGGCCACCGAGCAGTACTTC.

The genes are TRBV5-1 and TRBJ1-2; D remains unclear. Germline CDR1 SGHRS, CDR2 YFSETQ. The length of the CDR3 is 13 residues. The V gene lost 0 bases and the J gene lost 2 bases, with 5 bases spanning the gap. The CDR3: CASSLGGNYGYTF. DNA of the CDR3: TGCGCCAGCAGCTTGGGGGGAAACTATGGCTACACCTTC.

This clone was counted once. The J gene is TRBJ2-7, the V gene TRBV27, with no clear D. CDR1 MNHEY and CDR2 SMNVEV come from the germline V gene (reference sequence). The CDR3 is 15 amino acids. The V end was cut by 8 bases, the J end by 2 bases, with 19 bases between. The CDR3 region is CASGLYLGGTYEQYF. The CDR3 nucleotides are TGTGCCAGCGGTCTTTATTTAGGCGGAACCTACGAGCAGTACTTC.

The V and J genes are TRBV6-5 and TRBJ1-3; D gene ambiguous. CDR3 length: 16 residues. From germline, CDR1 is MNHEY and CDR2 SVGAGI. V was clipped by 0 bases and J by 2 bases, with 11 bases between them. This chain's CDR3 is CASSYSPGYAGNTIYF. The CDR3 DNA is TGTGCCAGCAGTTACTCTCCCGGGTACGCTGGAAACACCATATATTTT.

This rearrangement joins TRBV19 to TRBJ2-1; D remains unclear. V shed 4 bases and J shed 3 bases, with 13 bases lying between them. The CDR3 is made up of 15 amino acids. Per germline, CDR1 LNHDA and CDR2 SQIVND (reference sequence). The CDR3 protein is CASSTLGPNYNEQFF. The CDR3 DNA reads TGTGCCAGTAGTACTCTCGGACCTAACTACAATGAGCAGTTCTTC.

The chain has TRBV5-1 and TRBJ1-3; D is unresolved. The CDR3 spans 14 residues. The V end lost 0 bases, the J end lost 1 base, and 5 bases lay between the germline ends. The germline CDR1 and CDR2 sequences are SGHRS and YFSETQ. As DNA, the CDR3 is TGCGCCAGCAGCTTGGGGGCTTCTGGAAACACCATATATTTT. Its translation is CASSLGASGNTIYF.

In this sample, this clone turned up once. The rearrangement joins TRBV6-5 to TRBJ2-1; tentative D call: TRBD1 (5 bases). Trimming pared 6 bases from V and 6 bases from J, leaving 12 bases between. This CDR3 region has 13 residues. Germline V gene lookup returns CDR1 MNHEY and CDR2 SVGAGI. For the CDR3, the DNA is TGTGCCAGCAGCCGCACAGGTGCCAATGAGCAGTTCTTC. Protein product: CASSRTGANEQFF.

As to this clone: Other nucleotide sequences in the sample specify the same CDR3. This sequence joins TRBV7-2 and TRBJ1-1, with D possibly matching TRBD1 (5 bases). CDR3 length: 14 residues. Germline V gene lookup returns CDR1 SGHTA and CDR2 FQGNSA. V lost 3 bases and J lost 1, with 9 bases in between. The CDR3 spells CASSFGRANTEAFF. The CDR3 DNA follows: TGTGCCAGCAGCTTTGGCAGGGCGAACACTGAAGCTTTCTTT. The full variable domain, completed using reference TRBV7-2 and TRBJ1-1, is GAGVSQSPSNKVTEKGKDVELRCDPISGHTALYWYRQSLGQGLEFLIYFQGNSAPDKSGLPSDRFSAERTGGSVSTLTIQRTQQEDSAVYLCASSFGRANTEAFFGQGTRLTVV.

V is TRBV10-3 and J is TRBJ2-7, with D unclear. This CDR3 region has 14 residues. The V gene lost 0 bases and the J gene lost 2 bases, with 8 bases spanning the gap. Germline-derived CDR1 and CDR2 are ENHRY and SYGVKD. The CDR3 loop reads CAISESGSPYEQYF. CDR3 sequence (DNA): TGTGCCATCAGTGAGTCGGGATCTCCCTACGAGCAGTACTTC.

V is TRBV28 and J is TRBJ1-6, with TRBD1 as a possible D gene (6 bases). CDR3 length: 15 residues. V lost 6 bases, J lost 0 bases, and 9 bases lay in between. Germline CDR1 is MDHEN and CDR2 is SYDVKM. Written as DNA, the CDR3 is TGTGCCAGCAGCCCAGGGGACTCCTATAATTCACCCCTCCACTTT. The encoded protein is CASSPGDSYNSPLHF.

The chain has TRBV9 and TRBJ1-4; TRBD1 aligns across 10 bases. Per germline, CDR1 SGDLS and CDR2 YYNGEE. There are 14 residues in the CDR3. With 3 bases clipped from V and 10 bases from J, the junction kept 6 bases outside the gene matches. The CDR3 protein is CASSATTGGGKLFF. CDR3 nucleotides: TGTGCCAGCAGCGCCACGACAGGGGGCGGAAAACTGTTTTTT.